This TCR beta chain comes out of a study of OX40 agonist ivuxolimab in advanced cancers. Study-wide background: Every patient in dose escalation had hepatocellular carcinoma, melanoma, renal cell or head and neck cancer. General study points: CD8+ T cells were the subset that, on average, had more expanded clones than CD4+. Some nonresponders likewise displayed low normalized T-cell clonal expansion.

Autoimmune disease history or systemic immunosuppression barred patients. The CDR3 covers 14 residues. Germline CDR1 is SQVTM and CDR2 is ANQGSEA. V was clipped by 3 bases and J by 7 bases; unmatched bases: 7. Turning to this clone: What it binds is unknown.

Profiled with immunoSEQ multiplex PCR; TCRdb holds only in-frame clones, not every one. The sample shows 50,000 or so clones, approximately 83% of them seen only once. The sequences come from CD4+ or CD8+ T cells sorted from blood, collected in a trial of the OX40 agonist ivuxolimab. The receptor was isolated from an adult with an advanced solid tumor such as melanoma, head and neck, liver or kidney cancer. The chain has TRBV29-1 and TRBJ2-1, with 9 bases that match TRBD1. The chain's CDR3 is CSVDTGGRGNEQFF. Here the CDR3 DNA reads TGCAGCGTTGATACAGGGGGCAGGGGGAATGAGCAGTTCTTC.